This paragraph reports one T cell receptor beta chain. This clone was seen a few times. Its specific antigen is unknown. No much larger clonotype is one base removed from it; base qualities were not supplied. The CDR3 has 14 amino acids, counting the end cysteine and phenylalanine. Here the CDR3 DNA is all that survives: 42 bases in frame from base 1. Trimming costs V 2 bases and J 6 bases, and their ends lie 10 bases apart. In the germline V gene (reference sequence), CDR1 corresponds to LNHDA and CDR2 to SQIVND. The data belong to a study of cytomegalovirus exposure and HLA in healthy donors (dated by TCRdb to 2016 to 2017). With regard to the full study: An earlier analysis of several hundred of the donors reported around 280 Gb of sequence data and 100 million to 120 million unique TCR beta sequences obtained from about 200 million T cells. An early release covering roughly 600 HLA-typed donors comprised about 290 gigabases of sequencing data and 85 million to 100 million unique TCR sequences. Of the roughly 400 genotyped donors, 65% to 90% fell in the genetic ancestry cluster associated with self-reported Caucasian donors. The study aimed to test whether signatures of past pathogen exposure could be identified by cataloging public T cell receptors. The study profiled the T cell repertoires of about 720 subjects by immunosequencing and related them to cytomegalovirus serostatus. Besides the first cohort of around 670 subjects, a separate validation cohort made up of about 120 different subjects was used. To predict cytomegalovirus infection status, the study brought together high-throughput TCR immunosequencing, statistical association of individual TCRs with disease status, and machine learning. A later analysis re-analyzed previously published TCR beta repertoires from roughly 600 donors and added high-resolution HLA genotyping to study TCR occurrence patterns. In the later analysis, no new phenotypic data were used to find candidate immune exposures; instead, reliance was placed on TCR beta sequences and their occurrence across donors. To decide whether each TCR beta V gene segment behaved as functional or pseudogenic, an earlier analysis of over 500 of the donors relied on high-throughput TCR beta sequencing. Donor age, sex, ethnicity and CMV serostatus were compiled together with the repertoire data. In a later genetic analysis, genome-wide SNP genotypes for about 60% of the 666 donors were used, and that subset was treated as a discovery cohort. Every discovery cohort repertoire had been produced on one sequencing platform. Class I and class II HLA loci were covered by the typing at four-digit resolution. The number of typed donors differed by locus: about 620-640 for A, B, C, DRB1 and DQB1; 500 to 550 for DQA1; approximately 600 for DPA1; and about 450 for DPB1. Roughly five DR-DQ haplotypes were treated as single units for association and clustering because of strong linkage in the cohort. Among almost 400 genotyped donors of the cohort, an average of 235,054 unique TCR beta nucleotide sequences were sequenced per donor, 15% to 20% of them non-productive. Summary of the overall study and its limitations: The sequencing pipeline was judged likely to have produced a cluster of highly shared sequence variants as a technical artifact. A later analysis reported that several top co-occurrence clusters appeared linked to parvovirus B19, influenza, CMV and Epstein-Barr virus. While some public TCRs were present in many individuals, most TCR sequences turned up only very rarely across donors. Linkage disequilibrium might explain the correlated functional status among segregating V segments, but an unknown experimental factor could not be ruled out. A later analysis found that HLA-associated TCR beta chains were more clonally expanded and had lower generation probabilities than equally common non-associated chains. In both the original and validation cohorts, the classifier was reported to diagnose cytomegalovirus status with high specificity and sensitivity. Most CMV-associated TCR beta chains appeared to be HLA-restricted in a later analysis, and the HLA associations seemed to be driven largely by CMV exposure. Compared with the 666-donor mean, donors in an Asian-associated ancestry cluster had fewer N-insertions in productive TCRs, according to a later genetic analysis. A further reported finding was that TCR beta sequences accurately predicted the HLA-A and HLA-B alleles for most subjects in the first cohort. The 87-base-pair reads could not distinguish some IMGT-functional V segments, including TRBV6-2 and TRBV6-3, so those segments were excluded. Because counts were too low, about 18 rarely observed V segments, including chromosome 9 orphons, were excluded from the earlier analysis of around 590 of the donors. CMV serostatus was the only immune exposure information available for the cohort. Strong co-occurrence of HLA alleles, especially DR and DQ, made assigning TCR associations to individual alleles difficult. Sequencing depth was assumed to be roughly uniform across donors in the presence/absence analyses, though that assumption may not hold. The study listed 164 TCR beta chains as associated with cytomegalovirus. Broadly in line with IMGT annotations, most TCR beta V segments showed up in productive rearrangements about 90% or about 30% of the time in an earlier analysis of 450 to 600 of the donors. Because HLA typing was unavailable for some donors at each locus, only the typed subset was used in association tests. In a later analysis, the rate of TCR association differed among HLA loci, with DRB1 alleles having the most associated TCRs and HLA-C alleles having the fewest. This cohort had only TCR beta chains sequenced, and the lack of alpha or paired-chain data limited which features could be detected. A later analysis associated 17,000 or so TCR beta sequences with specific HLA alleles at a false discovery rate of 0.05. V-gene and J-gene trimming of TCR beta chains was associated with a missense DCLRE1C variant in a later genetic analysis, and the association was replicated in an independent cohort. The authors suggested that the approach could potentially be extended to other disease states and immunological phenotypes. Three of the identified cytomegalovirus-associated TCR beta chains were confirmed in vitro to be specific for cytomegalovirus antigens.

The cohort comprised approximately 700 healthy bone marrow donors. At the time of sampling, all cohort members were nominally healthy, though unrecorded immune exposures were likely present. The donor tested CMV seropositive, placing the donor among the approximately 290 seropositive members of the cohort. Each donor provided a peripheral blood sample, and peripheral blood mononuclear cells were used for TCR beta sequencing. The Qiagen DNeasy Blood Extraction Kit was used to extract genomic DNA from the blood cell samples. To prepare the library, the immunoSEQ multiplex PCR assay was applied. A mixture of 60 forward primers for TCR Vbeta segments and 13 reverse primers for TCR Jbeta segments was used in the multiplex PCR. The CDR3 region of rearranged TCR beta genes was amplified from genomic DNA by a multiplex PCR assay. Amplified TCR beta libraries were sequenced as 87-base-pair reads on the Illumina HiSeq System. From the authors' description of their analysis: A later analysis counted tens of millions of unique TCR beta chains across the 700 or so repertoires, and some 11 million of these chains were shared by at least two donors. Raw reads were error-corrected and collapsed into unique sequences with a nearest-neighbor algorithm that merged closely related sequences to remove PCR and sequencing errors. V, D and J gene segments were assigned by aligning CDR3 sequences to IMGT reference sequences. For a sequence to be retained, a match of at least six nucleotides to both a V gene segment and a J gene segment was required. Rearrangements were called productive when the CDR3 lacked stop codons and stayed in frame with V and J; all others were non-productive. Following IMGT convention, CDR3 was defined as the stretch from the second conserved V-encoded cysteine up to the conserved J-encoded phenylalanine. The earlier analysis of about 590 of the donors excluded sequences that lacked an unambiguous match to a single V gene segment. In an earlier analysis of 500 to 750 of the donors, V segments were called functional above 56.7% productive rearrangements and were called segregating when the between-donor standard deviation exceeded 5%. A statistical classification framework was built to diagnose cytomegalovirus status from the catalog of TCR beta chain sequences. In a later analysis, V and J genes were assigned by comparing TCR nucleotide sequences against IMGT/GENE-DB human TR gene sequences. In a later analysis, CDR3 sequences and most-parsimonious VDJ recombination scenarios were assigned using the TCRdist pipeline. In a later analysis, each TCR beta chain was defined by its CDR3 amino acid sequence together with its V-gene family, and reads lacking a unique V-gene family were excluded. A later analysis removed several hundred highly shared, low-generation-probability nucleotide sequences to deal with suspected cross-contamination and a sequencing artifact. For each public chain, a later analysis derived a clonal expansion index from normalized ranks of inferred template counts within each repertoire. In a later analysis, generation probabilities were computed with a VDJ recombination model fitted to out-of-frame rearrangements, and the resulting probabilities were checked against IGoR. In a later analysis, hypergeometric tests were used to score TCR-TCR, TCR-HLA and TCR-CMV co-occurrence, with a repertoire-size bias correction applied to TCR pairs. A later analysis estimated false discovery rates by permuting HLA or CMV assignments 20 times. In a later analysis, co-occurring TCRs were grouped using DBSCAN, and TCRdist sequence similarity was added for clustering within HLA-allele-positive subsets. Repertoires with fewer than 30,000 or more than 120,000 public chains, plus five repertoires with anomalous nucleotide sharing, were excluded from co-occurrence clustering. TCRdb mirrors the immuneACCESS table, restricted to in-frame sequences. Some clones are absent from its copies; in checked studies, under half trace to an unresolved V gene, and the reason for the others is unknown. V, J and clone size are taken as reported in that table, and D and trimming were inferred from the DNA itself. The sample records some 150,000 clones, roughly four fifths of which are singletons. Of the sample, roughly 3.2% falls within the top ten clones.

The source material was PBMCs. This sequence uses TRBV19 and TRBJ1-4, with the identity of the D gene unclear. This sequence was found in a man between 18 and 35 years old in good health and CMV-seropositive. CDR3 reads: CASSINSWDEKLFF. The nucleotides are TGTGCCAGTAGTATAAACAGCTGGGATGAAAAACTGTTTTTT.